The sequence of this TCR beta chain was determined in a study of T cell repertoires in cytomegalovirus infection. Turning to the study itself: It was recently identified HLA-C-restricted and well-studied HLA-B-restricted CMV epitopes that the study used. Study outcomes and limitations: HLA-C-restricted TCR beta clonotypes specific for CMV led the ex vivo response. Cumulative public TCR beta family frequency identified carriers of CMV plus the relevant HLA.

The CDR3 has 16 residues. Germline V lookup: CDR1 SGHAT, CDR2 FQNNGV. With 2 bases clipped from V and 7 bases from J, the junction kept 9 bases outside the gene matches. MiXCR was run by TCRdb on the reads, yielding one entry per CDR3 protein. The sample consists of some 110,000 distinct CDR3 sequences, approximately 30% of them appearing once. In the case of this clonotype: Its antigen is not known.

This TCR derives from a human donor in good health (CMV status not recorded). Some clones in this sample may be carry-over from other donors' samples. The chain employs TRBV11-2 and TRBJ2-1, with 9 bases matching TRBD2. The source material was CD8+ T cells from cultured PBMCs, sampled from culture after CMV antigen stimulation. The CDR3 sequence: CASSLFFSGGGNEQFF. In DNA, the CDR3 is TGTGCCAGCAGCTTATTTTTTAGCGGGGGAGGTAATGAGCAGTTCTTC.